The rows below give T cell receptor beta chains drawn from one sample of a study of T cells in Graves' hyperthyroidism and ophthalmopathy. Each CDR3 protein gets one entry after TCRdb re-called the multiplex PCR reads with MiXCR. The sample lists some 700,000 distinct CDR3 sequences; about 18% were seen once. Sequencing was done on a sample of blood. The source of these receptors is a man aged 50-59 years with Graves' hyperthyroidism. Both conserved end residues are part of each CDR3. The D gene is left open where the match is weak. Size is stated for part of the rows, as once, few or many counts, or as a class when the clone is expanded.

V gene: TRBV12-3/TRBV12-4; clone size: many; D gene: -; J gene: TRBJ1-1; CDR3 protein: CASTFITKGPNTEAFF; CDR3 DNA: TGTGCCAGCACCTTTATAACGAAGGGGCCGAACACTGAAGCTTTCTTT
V gene: TRBV10-3; clone size: few; D gene: -; J gene: TRBJ1-1; CDR3 protein: CAISVRDMNTEAFF; CDR3 DNA: TGTGCCATCAGTGTCCGGGACATGAACACTGAAGCTTTCTTT
V gene: TRBV9; clone size: many; D gene: TRBD2; J gene: TRBJ2-1; CDR3 protein: CASSVGASGSNEQFF; CDR3 DNA: TGTGCCAGCAGCGTAGGGGCTAGCGGAAGCAATGAGCAGTTCTTC
V gene: TRBV11-3; clone size: -; D gene: TRBD1; J gene: TRBJ2-7; CDR3 protein: CASSLKGQRYEQYF; CDR3 DNA: TGTGCCAGCAGCTTGAAGGGACAGCGATACGAGCAGTACTTC
V gene: TRBV7-9; clone size: -; D gene: -; J gene: TRBJ2-2; CDR3 protein: CHTASDLEWNTGELFF; CDR3 DNA: TGCCACACAGCATCGGATCTAGAATGGAACACCGGGGAGCTGTTTTTT
V gene: TRBV10-3; clone size: many; D gene: TRBD1; J gene: TRBJ1-2; CDR3 protein: CAISVRTGDPYGYTF; CDR3 DNA: TGTGCCATCAGTGTAAGGACAGGAGACCCCTATGGCTACACCTTC
V gene: TRBV7-9; clone size: -; D gene: TRBD1; J gene: TRBJ1-1; CDR3 protein: CASSSQGGWTGDTEAFF; CDR3 DNA: TGTGCCAGCAGCTCCCAGGGGGGGTGGACAGGGGACACTGAAGCTTTCTTT
V gene: TRBV4-1; clone size: -; D gene: TRBD1; J gene: TRBJ1-2; CDR3 protein: CASSQVQTRTGSGGYTF; CDR3 DNA: TGCGCCAGCAGCCAGGTCCAAACCCGGACAGGGAGCGGTGGCTACACCTTC
V gene: TRBV28; clone size: many; D gene: -; J gene: TRBJ2-3; CDR3 protein: CASSLSSGLADTQYF; CDR3 DNA: TGTGCCAGCAGTTTATCGTCCGGGTTGGCAGATACGCAGTATTTT
V gene: TRBV13; clone size: many; D gene: TRBD2; J gene: TRBJ2-7; CDR3 protein: CASSLAGPERRQYF; CDR3 DNA: TGTGCCAGCAGCCTAGCGGGGCCGGAGCGACGACAGTACTTC
V gene: TRBV10-3; clone size: many; D gene: -; J gene: TRBJ1-1; CDR3 protein: CATRASMRAQNTEAFF; CDR3 DNA: TGTGCCACCCGGGCCAGTATGAGGGCGCAGAACACTGAAGCTTTCTTT
V gene: TRBV28; clone size: many; D gene: -; J gene: TRBJ1-2; CDR3 protein: CASSLLDQGNDGYTF; CDR3 DNA: TGTGCCAGCAGCCTTTTGGACCAGGGAAACGATGGCTACACCTTC
V gene: TRBV7-8; clone size: many; D gene: TRBD1; J gene: TRBJ2-3; CDR3 protein: CASRLNRGSTDTQYF; CDR3 DNA: TGTGCCAGCAGACTAAACAGGGGGAGCACAGATACGCAGTATTTT
V gene: TRBV6-1; clone size: many; D gene: -; J gene: TRBJ2-7; CDR3 protein: CASSGQSAERALSYEQYF; CDR3 DNA: TGTGCCAGCAGTGGACAGTCGGCAGAGAGGGCGCTTTCCTACGAGCAGTACTTC
V gene: TRBV30; clone size: many; D gene: -; J gene: TRBJ1-4; CDR3 protein: CAWSAGTIDGKLFF; CDR3 DNA: TGTGCCTGGAGTGCAGGTACGATCGATGGAAAACTGTTTTTT
V gene: TRBV7-9; clone size: few; D gene: -; J gene: TRBJ2-2; CDR3 protein: CASSEPQAGNTGELFF; CDR3 DNA: TGTGCCAGCAGCGAGCCCCAAGCAGGGAACACCGGGGAGCTGTTTTTT
V gene: TRBV9; clone size: -; D gene: -; J gene: TRBJ2-4; CDR3 protein: CASSVGSGSQNIQYF; CDR3 DNA: TGTGCCAGCAGCGTAGGGTCAGGTTCCCAAAACATTCAGTACTTC
V gene: TRBV10-3; clone size: -; D gene: -; J gene: TRBJ2-1; CDR3 protein: CAISERAGWNEQFF; CDR3 DNA: TGTGCCATCAGTGAGAGGGCAGGGTGGAATGAGCAGTTCTTC
V gene: TRBV19; clone size: few; D gene: TRBD1; J gene: TRBJ2-7; CDR3 protein: CASSTGQASSYEQYF; CDR3 DNA: TGTGCCAGTAGTACGGGACAGGCGAGCTCCTACGAGCAGTACTTC
V gene: TRBV7-8; clone size: few; D gene: -; J gene: TRBJ1-2; CDR3 protein: CASSLGGAGGDRGYTF; CDR3 DNA: TGTGCCAGCAGCTTAGGGGGTGCGGGAGGGGATAGGGGCTACACCTTC
V gene: TRBV6-1; clone size: few; D gene: TRBD1; J gene: TRBJ1-2; CDR3 protein: CASTRQGDGYTF; CDR3 DNA: TGTGCCAGCACTCGACAGGGGGATGGCTACACCTTC
V gene: TRBV14; clone size: many; D gene: TRBD2; J gene: TRBJ2-5; CDR3 protein: CASSPGLAGDGETQYF; CDR3 DNA: TGTGCCAGCAGCCCTGGACTAGCGGGAGATGGAGAGACCCAGTACTTC
V gene: TRBV6-2/TRBV6-3; clone size: many; D gene: -; J gene: TRBJ2-1; CDR3 protein: CASRRGVLAGHEQFF; CDR3 DNA: TGTGCCAGCAGGCGAGGGGTACTCGCCGGCCATGAGCAGTTCTTC
V gene: TRBV20-1; clone size: few; D gene: -; J gene: TRBJ2-1; CDR3 protein: CSARDGGTGNNEQFF; CDR3 DNA: TGCAGTGCTAGAGACGGGGGGACAGGTAACAATGAGCAGTTCTTC
V gene: TRBV7-9; clone size: many; D gene: -; J gene: TRBJ2-7; CDR3 protein: CASSLGPIGHLASKGSEQYF; CDR3 DNA: TGTGCCAGCAGCTTAGGTCCAATAGGTCACCTCGCTAGTAAGGGCAGCGAGCAGTACTTC
V gene: TRBV9; clone size: -; D gene: TRBD2; J gene: TRBJ2-7; CDR3 protein: CASSAKSGTSIYEQYF; CDR3 DNA: TGTGCCAGCAGCGCCAAGTCCGGGACTAGCATTTACGAGCAGTACTTC
V gene: TRBV12-5; clone size: many; D gene: -; J gene: TRBJ2-7; CDR3 protein: CASGPYRGIRYEQYF; CDR3 DNA: TGTGCTAGTGGGCCCTATCGGGGGATCAGATACGAGCAGTACTTC
V gene: TRBV20-1; clone size: few; D gene: TRBD2; J gene: TRBJ2-1; CDR3 protein: CSARLASGSRNEQFF; CDR3 DNA: TGCAGTGCTAGACTCGCTAGCGGGAGTCGCAATGAGCAGTTCTTC
V gene: TRBV5-5; clone size: many; D gene: -; J gene: TRBJ2-7; CDR3 protein: CASSPASDSYEQYF; CDR3 DNA: TGTGCCAGCAGCCCGGCTAGCGACTCCTACGAGCAGTACTTC
V gene: TRBV28; clone size: many; D gene: -; J gene: TRBJ2-1; CDR3 protein: CASSLSPENGGNEQFF; CDR3 DNA: TGTGCCAGCAGTTTATCCCCTGAGAACGGGGGCAATGAGCAGTTCTTC
V gene: TRBV9; clone size: -; D gene: -; J gene: TRBJ1-2; CDR3 protein: CASSDRDTPYGYTF; CDR3 DNA: TGTGCCAGCAGCGACCGGGACACCCCCTATGGCTACACCTTC
V gene: TRBV7-2; clone size: -; D gene: -; J gene: TRBJ1-2; CDR3 protein: CASVGTNYGYTF; CDR3 DNA: TGTGCCAGCGTTGGGACAAACTATGGCTACACCTTC
V gene: TRBV7-3; clone size: once; D gene: -; J gene: TRBJ2-7; CDR3 protein: CASSLFSPIPHRSPEQYF; CDR3 DNA: TGTGCCAGCAGCTTATTTTCCCCAATACCTCATCGGTCCCCCGAGCAGTACTTC
V gene: TRBV3-1; clone size: -; D gene: -; J gene: TRBJ1-4; CDR3 protein: CASRQAGEKLFF; CDR3 DNA: TGTGCCAGTCGCCAGGCCGGTGAAAAACTGTTTTTT
V gene: TRBV7-2; clone size: -; D gene: TRBD2; J gene: TRBJ2-1; CDR3 protein: CASSFLAGGLNEQFF; CDR3 DNA: TGTGCCAGCAGCTTTCTAGCGGGAGGTTTAAATGAGCAGTTCTTC
V gene: TRBV19; clone size: many; D gene: -; J gene: TRBJ1-5; CDR3 protein: CASSITASGNQPQHF; CDR3 DNA: TGTGCCAGTAGTATCACGGCTTCGGGCAATCAGCCCCAGCATTTT
V gene: TRBV11-1; clone size: many; D gene: -; J gene: TRBJ1-1; CDR3 protein: CASSGQMNTEAFF; CDR3 DNA: TGTGCCAGCAGCGGACAGATGAACACTGAAGCTTTCTTT
V gene: TRBV7-8; clone size: many; D gene: -; J gene: TRBJ1-2; CDR3 protein: CASSSEWTESYGYTF; CDR3 DNA: TGTGCCAGCAGCTCAGAGTGGACAGAAAGCTATGGCTACACCTTC
V gene: TRBV6-4; clone size: few; D gene: -; J gene: TRBJ2-1; CDR3 protein: CASSYSAGGSNEQFF; CDR3 DNA: TGTGCCAGCAGTTACTCTGCTGGGGGGTCTAATGAGCAGTTCTTC
V gene: TRBV28; clone size: many; D gene: -; J gene: TRBJ2-4; CDR3 protein: CASSSYRIIQYF; CDR3 DNA: TGTGCCAGCAGTTCCTACAGGATTATTCAGTACTTC
V gene: TRBV12-3/TRBV12-4; clone size: many; D gene: -; J gene: TRBJ2-1; CDR3 protein: CASRRTNYNEQFF; CDR3 DNA: TGTGCCAGCAGACGGACTAACTACAATGAGCAGTTCTTC
V gene: TRBV28; clone size: -; D gene: TRBD1; J gene: TRBJ2-4; CDR3 protein: CASNKYRGTAKNIQYF; CDR3 DNA: TGTGCCAGCAACAAGTACAGGGGGACAGCCAAAAACATTCAGTACTTC
V gene: TRBV28; clone size: many; D gene: TRBD1; J gene: TRBJ1-5; CDR3 protein: CASSLGDRGTNSNQPQHF; CDR3 DNA: TGTGCCAGCAGTTTAGGGGACAGGGGCACTAATAGCAATCAGCCCCAGCATTTT
V gene: TRBV7-8; clone size: few; D gene: -; J gene: TRBJ2-5; CDR3 protein: CASSFPQAKKTQYF; CDR3 DNA: TGTGCCAGCAGCTTCCCCCAGGCTAAAAAGACCCAGTACTTC
V gene: TRBV25-1; clone size: -; D gene: -; J gene: TRBJ1-4; CDR3 protein: CASRRGLEKLFF; CDR3 DNA: TGTGCCAGCAGACGGGGGCTTGAAAAACTGTTTTTT
V gene: TRBV6-1; clone size: -; D gene: TRBD2; J gene: TRBJ2-7; CDR3 protein: CASSPLAGGRNYGQYF; CDR3 DNA: TGTGCCAGCAGTCCCCTAGCGGGAGGGAGGAACTACGGGCAGTACTTC
V gene: TRBV10-3; clone size: few; D gene: -; J gene: TRBJ1-1; CDR3 protein: CAISQRGTVNTEAFF; CDR3 DNA: TGTGCCATCAGTCAGAGGGGAACAGTGAACACTGAAGCTTTCTTT